This is a list of T cell receptor beta chains from one sample in a study of shared clonotypes between healthy human individuals. Profiled with immunoSEQ multiplex PCR; TCRdb holds only in-frame clones, not every one. The sample lists about 1.1 million clones, 78% occurring once. Source material: memory CD4+ T cells from PBMCs. The origin of the receptors is a man younger than 35 in good health. Some clones in this sample may be carry-over from other donors' samples. Each CDR3 is given with its conserved first and last residue. The D gene is left open where the match is weak. A clone size is listed for some rows: how often the clone was seen (once, few, many), or a class if it is expanded.

.	TRBV25-1	TRBJ1-4	.	TGTGCCAGCAGTGAATCAGCGGGACGCCCCAATGAAAAACTGTTTTTT	CASSESAGRPNEKLFF
few	TRBV7-9	TRBJ2-5	.	TGTGCCAGCAGCCCAAAGGACTGGGGGCAAGAGACCCAGTACTTC	CASSPKDWGQETQYF
.	TRBV6-6	TRBJ2-4	TRBD1	TGTGCCAGCAGTTACTCGCGACAGGGGGACAAAAACATTCAGTACTTC	CASSYSRQGDKNIQYF
.	TRBV28	TRBJ1-5	.	TGTGCCAGCAGTTATCCCGTTTGGAGGGGCAATCAGCCCCAGCATTTT	CASSYPVWRGNQPQHF
.	TRBV15	TRBJ1-4	.	TGTGCCACCAGCAGAGATAACCAGGGTAATGAAAAACTGTTTTTT	CATSRDNQGNEKLFF
.	TRBV29-1	TRBJ1-1	.	TGCAGCGTTGTCGTACAGATTCTCGCTGAAGCTTTCTTT	CSVVVQILAEAFF
.	TRBV19	TRBJ2-1	.	TGTGCCAGTAGTATTTTTGGAGAAATATCCTACAATGAGCAGTTCTTC	CASSIFGEISYNEQFF
few	TRBV28	TRBJ1-2	.	TGTGCCAGCAGTTCGGGACCTCTTTATGGCTACACCTTC	CASSSGPLYGYTF
few	TRBV30	TRBJ1-4	.	TGTGCCTGCCCGACGGGAGGGGCTTTTGAAAAACTGTTTTTT	CACPTGGAFEKLFF
many	TRBV27	TRBJ1-5	.	TGTGCCAGCAGTTTCCCTGGGCCCCAGCATTTT	CASSFPGPQHF
.	TRBV18	TRBJ2-7	.	TGTGCCAGCTCACGGGACTTCTACGAGCAGTACTTC	CASSRDFYEQYF
.	TRBV6-5	TRBJ2-3	.	TGTGCCAGCAGAGTTGGGGCTTTTAATTCGGATACGCAGTATTTT	CASRVGAFNSDTQYF
.	TRBV18	TRBJ2-7	.	TGTGCCAGCTCACCTCGGACGGACCTCTACGAGCAGTACTTC	CASSPRTDLYEQYF
.	TRBV5-1	TRBJ2-3	.	TGCGCCAGCAGCTTGGTTCCCACAGATACGCAGTATTTT	CASSLVPTDTQYF
few	TRBV5-4	TRBJ1-1	.	TGTGCCAGCAGCTTGATTGACAGGAACACTGAAGCTTTCTTT	CASSLIDRNTEAFF
.	TRBV30	TRBJ1-3	.	TGTGCCTGGGAGGGTAAGAGTGGAAACACCATATATTTT	CAWEGKSGNTIYF
.	TRBV28	TRBJ2-5	.	TGTGCCAGCAGGGGAGAAGTCTGGGGACGGACCCAGTACTTC	CASRGEVWGRTQYF
once	TRBV30	TRBJ2-5	.	TGTGCCTGGAGTGTTAATCAAGAGACCCAGTACTTC	CAWSVNQETQYF
once	TRBV4-1	TRBJ2-1	TRBD2	TGCGCCAGCAGCCATGCCTCGACTAGCGGGATCGTTAATGAGCAGTTCTTC	CASSHASTSGIVNEQFF
.	TRBV25-1	TRBJ1-2	TRBD1	TGTGCCAGCAGTGAATATGGGACAGGGGATTATGGCTACACCTTC	CASSEYGTGDYGYTF
.	TRBV7-2	TRBJ2-2	.	TGTGCCAGCAGCCAAGGACGGGTTTCTGTCGGGGAGCTGTTTTTT	CASSQGRVSVGELFF
.	TRBV5-1	TRBJ2-2	TRBD2	TGCGCCAGCAGCTTGGAGGGCGGGAGCCCCGGGGAGCTGTTTTTT	CASSLEGGSPGELFF
.	TRBV7-9	TRBJ1-4	TRBD1	TGTGCCAGCAGCTTTCAACCGGGACAGGGAGATGTAAAACTGTTTTTT	CASSFQPGQGDVKLFF
.	TRBV18	TRBJ2-5	.	TGTGCCAGCTCACCAGCAAGGGCCCAAGAGACCCAGTACTTC	CASSPARAQETQYF
.	TRBV6-5	TRBJ2-1	TRBD1	TGTGCCAGCAGTCAGGACAGGGGAAGCAATGAGCAGTTCTTC	CASSQDRGSNEQFF
.	TRBV10-3	TRBJ1-2	.	TGTGCCATCAGTGAGGGGCGCAGAAACTATGGCTACACCTTC	CAISEGRRNYGYTF
.	TRBV28	TRBJ1-2	.	TGTGCCAGCAGCTCCAGAACAGGGCTGGACTATGGCTACACCTTC	CASSSRTGLDYGYTF
.	TRBV2	TRBJ2-7	.	TGTGCCAGCAGGACCACTCCCTCCTACGAGCAGTACTTC	CASRTTPSYEQYF
.	TRBV7-2	TRBJ2-4	.	TGTGCCAGCAGCGTTAGGGGAGCCAAAAACATTCAGTACTTC	CASSVRGAKNIQYF
.	TRBV2	TRBJ1-5	.	TGTGCCAGCAGTCCACAACAGCGGGGGCAGCCCCAGCATTTT	CASSPQQRGQPQHF
.	TRBV7-8	TRBJ2-1	TRBD2	TGTGCCAGCAGCCTTACTAGCGGGAGCGCCTACAATGAGCAGTTCTTC	CASSLTSGSAYNEQFF
.	TRBV15	TRBJ2-7	.	TGTGCCACCAGCAGAGATAAGCAGCCGAGGTATTTC	CATSRDKQPRYF
.	TRBV5-6	TRBJ1-5	TRBD1	TGTGCCAGCAGCTTGGTGGGCCAGGGGGCCACCCATAGCAATCAGCCCCAGCATTTT	CASSLVGQGATHSNQPQHF
.	TRBV2	TRBJ2-7	.	TGTGCCAGCAGTGAAGACAGGCAAAGCTACGAGCAGTACTTC	CASSEDRQSYEQYF
.	TRBV10-3	TRBJ2-7	TRBD2	TGTGCCATCAGTGACTCTAGCGGGAGGAGCTCCTACGAGCAGTACTTC	CAISDSSGRSSYEQYF
.	TRBV30	TRBJ2-7	.	TGTGCCTGGAGCTGGTGCTACCTAAACTACGAGCAGTACTTC	CAWSWCYLNYEQYF
.	TRBV7-6	TRBJ1-5	TRBD1	TGTGCCAGCAGCTTACGGGACAGGGGTCAGCCCCAGCATTTT	CASSLRDRGQPQHF
.	TRBV11-2	TRBJ1-3	TRBD1	TGTGCCAGCAGCTTAGGGACAGGGCAAAGAAACACCATATATTTT	CASSLGTGQRNTIYF
.	TRBV9	TRBJ2-2	.	TGTGCCAGCAGCGTGGAAGGGTCGAACACCGGGGAGCTGTTTTTT	CASSVEGSNTGELFF
.	TRBV6-1	TRBJ1-2	.	TGTGCCAGCAGTGAAGCGGGGACCCACTATGGCTACACCTTC	CASSEAGTHYGYTF
.	TRBV25-1	TRBJ2-7	TRBD1	TGTGCCAGCAGTGAGGGACAGGGGAAGGACGAGCAGTACTTC	CASSEGQGKDEQYF
.	TRBV7-6	TRBJ2-1	TRBD2	TGTGCCAGCAGCTTATTGGGACTAGCGGGGGGGTCCTACAATGAGCAGTTCTTC	CASSLLGLAGGSYNEQFF
.	TRBV4-2	TRBJ2-2	TRBD2	TGTGCCAGCAGCCCCAGGATGGGCGGGAGAGACACCGGGGAGCTGTTTTTT	CASSPRMGGRDTGELFF
.	TRBV5-1	TRBJ1-1	TRBD1	TGCGCCAGCAGTACACAGGGGGCCGGCACTGAAGCTTTCTTT	CASSTQGAGTEAFF
.	TRBV28	TRBJ1-2	TRBD1	TGTGCCAGCAGTTCACAGACAGGGGGGCCCTATGGCTACACCTTC	CASSSQTGGPYGYTF
.	TRBV20-1	TRBJ2-7	.	TGCAGTGCTAGAGCGACCTACGAGCAGTACTTC	CSARATYEQYF
.	TRBV28	TRBJ1-2	TRBD1	TGTGCCAGCAGTGTCGGGACAGGGGGCCCTCGGGGCTACACCTTC	CASSVGTGGPRGYTF
.	TRBV19	TRBJ2-1	TRBD2	TGTGCCAGTAGTATAGCTGGGACTAGCGGATACAATGAGCAGTTCTTC	CASSIAGTSGYNEQFF
.	TRBV7-2	TRBJ2-7	TRBD2	TGTGCCAGCAGCTTATACTCTAGCGGGACCTACGAGCAGTACTTC	CASSLYSSGTYEQYF